A single T cell receptor beta chain is shown here with its context. This receptor's antigen is unknown. No per-base quality is available; no much larger clone lies one base away. The junction carries 14 bases between V and J, which are trimmed by 6 bases and 8 bases respectively. The CDR3, cysteine through phenylalanine, is 13 amino acids long. The CDR3 DNA has 39 bases and is translated from base 1. The CDR1 and CDR2 encoded by the germline V gene are SQVTM and ANQGSEA. This sample is drawn from a study of spatial heterogeneity in lung cancer (dated by TCRdb to about 2019). For context, the study as a whole: More beta-chain than alpha-chain transcripts were consistently detected, likely reflecting higher beta-chain transcript abundance. In non-small cell lung cancer, the study made a quantitative comparison of TCR alpha and beta repertoires among multiple tumor regions, matched nontumor lung and blood. In tumor regions, TCR transcript counts showed a strong correlation with a T cell transcriptional module score derived from matched bulk RNA-seq. In the raw uncorrected reads, each unique combination of TCR and UMI appeared more than ten times on average. Both alpha and beta chains were TCR-sequenced in samples taken at surgery, namely 220 tumor regions, 62 to 65 matched nontumor lung samples and 56 PBMC samples. Nonsynonymous mutation counts, determined by whole-exome sequencing of tumor tissue, were related to TCR repertoire features. Broad study findings and their caveats: Counts of ubiquitous and regional expanded TCRs correlated with counts of ubiquitous and regional nonsynonymous mutations, respectively. Additional single-cell paired TCR alpha and beta sequencing was considered necessary to confirm, at a functional level, the hypothesis that regional TCRs recognize regional mutations. A correlation was observed between the number of expanded intratumoral alpha and beta TCRs and the tumor nonsynonymous mutation count. TCR-seq coverage of tumor T cells was estimated at only about 7% for alpha chains and 12% to 15% for beta chains.

Sample time point, as interpreted from the label and publication: sample taken at primary tumor resection. Samples were obtained from fewer than 80 patients with early-stage, untreated non-small cell lung cancer from the lung TRACERx cohort. Whole RNA extracted from tumor and nontumor lung tissue, or from cryopreserved PBMC samples, was used for TCR sequencing without cell sorting. Patients were selected for TCR sequencing only if sufficient RNA was available from at least two tumor regions. Tumor and adjacent nontumor lung specimens were reviewed by a lung pathologist before selection. Libraries were built with 5' RACE. The reads were generated on a NextSeq 500. The TCR library protocol attached a unique molecular identifier to each TCR cDNA molecule to allow correction of PCR and sequencing errors. The published analysis was carried out like this. TCR identification, UMI-based error correction and CDR3 extraction were performed with Decombinator tools. TCRs above a frequency of 2 per 1,000, corresponding to the top 1% of the tumor frequency distribution, were defined as expanded. Expanded tumor TCRs were classed as regional if statistically deemed absent (corrected P<0.05) from at least one tumor region, otherwise ubiquitous. Renyi diversity was computed with the R vegan package after each repertoire had been subsampled 100 times to 5,000 TCRs. CDR3 similarity networks were built from amino acid triplet string-kernel similarity, connecting CDR3s with pairwise similarity above 0.82. TCRdb trimmed the raw reads at Q25, called clones with MiXCR and kept productive beta chains. Each entry is one CDR3 protein sequence, shown with its most common DNA and genes. Here the V and J calls rest on TCRdb's processing, not on the authors' analysis. Here the sample has over 15,000 distinct CDR3 sequences; 7% occur a single time. Around a fifth of the sample is in the top ten clones.

The chain is made from TRBV29-1 and TRBJ1-6; the D gene is perhaps TRBD1, on 6 matching bases. This specimen was lung tumor tissue, taken at surgery. This receptor was taken from a female donor with early-stage non-small cell lung cancer. The DNA reads as follows: TGCAGCGTCTCGGACAGTTCCTATTCACCCCTCCACTTT. The encoded protein is CSVSDSSYSPLHF.